This T cell receptor beta chain was found in a study of monozygotic twins with inflammatory bowel disease (dated by TCRdb to between 2018 and 2020). For the wider study: The complete study included 28 monozygotic twin pairs: 19 IBD-discordant Danish pairs and nine German pairs, of which four were IBD-concordant and five were IBD-discordant. The search for disease-associated traits relied mainly on comparing, within discordant pairs, IBD patients with their genetically identical healthy co-twins. Each individual had, on average, about 151 000 unique TCRalpha sequences and 181 000 unique TCRbeta sequences available for analysis. Summary of the overall study and its limitations: Compared with healthy twins, IBD patients had fewer clonotypes in common with other individuals, a difference most pronounced in patients showing signs of disease activity. A decrease in TCRbeta repertoire diversity, as measured by inverse Simpson index, was observed in IBD patients compared with their healthy co-twins. Repertoire similarity did not differ between concordant and discordant twins, possibly due to limited statistical power. No single strong signal or clonotype linked to IBD turned up in the results, so the idea that one exists was not supported. The analysis was unable to tell apart different T cell subtypes. Differing immunosuppressive treatments among patients may have added background noise and inter-individual variability to the repertoires.

Libraries were constructed by 5' RACE. Preparation of each TCR library used around 3,500 ng of total RNA. For each sample, cDNA synthesis with SMARTScribe reverse transcriptase was split into eight separate reactions. Unique molecular identifiers containing a 6-nucleotide sample barcode were introduced through template switching during cDNA synthesis. Amplification of TCRalpha and TCRbeta cDNA involved two nested PCRs of approximately 17 and 9 cycles, and each PCR was followed by bead purification. Before amplification, the cDNA was both treated with uracil DNA-glycosylase and purified with the QIAquick PCR purification kit. The second PCR added Illumina TruSeq-compatible adapters along with sample-specific barcodes. TapeStation and Qubit were used to check library quality and concentration, and 5 ng of each library went into the pool. Sequencing of pooled libraries was carried out on an Illumina HiSeq2500 single-index Rapid Run using 2 x 100 bp reads and custom sequencing primers. Per the original workflow: MiGEC version 1.2.6 was used for UMI-based consensus assembly, which corrected PCR and sequencing errors. V(D)J alignment, clonotype assembly and CDR3 extraction were performed with MiXCR version 2.1.1. To normalise gene usage, clonotype sharing and MAIT/NKT TCR abundance, the top 1000, 10 000 and 20 000 clonotypes in each sample were analysed. Diversity was computed as the inverse Simpson index with the vegan R package after downsampling to 27 000 UMIs. Statistical testing used paired Mann-Whitney U tests on the discordant twin pairs and applied Benjamini-Hochberg correction for multiple testing. TCRdb reprocessed the reads, reporting each CDR3 protein sequence once and no DNA. For this entry, the V and J calls and clone size follow TCRdb and not the study's own pipeline. The sample table records approximately 300,000 distinct CDR3 sequences. Over 5.5% of the sample is taken by the ten largest.

A roughly 2.5 ml peripheral blood sample was drawn into PAXgene tubes per donor and stored at -80°C. Without T cell sorting, total RNA was isolated from whole blood using the PAXgene blood miRNA kit on an automated QIAcube. Deep TCRalpha and TCRbeta repertoire profiling with unique molecular barcoding was performed on peripheral blood of monozygotic twin pairs concordant or discordant for inflammatory bowel disease. For every twin pair, smoking habits were documented, and each individual was categorised as a current, former or never smoker. Comment on this clonotype: Its target antigen remains unknown.

The sequenced sample was blood. The sequence was obtained from a human donor with ulcerative colitis or Crohn's disease, or a healthy co-twin of an affected twin (not recorded which).

The CDR3 in this case is CASSQESGGLGELFF. The rearrangement combines TRBV3-1 with TRBJ2-2; TCRdb's D gene call, TRBD1, goes unchecked for lack of DNA. CDR3 length: 15 amino acids, cysteine to phenylalanine. Nucleotide data are not available. The CDR1 and CDR2 encoded by the germline V gene (reference sequence) are LGHDT and YNNKEL.